Sequencing of this T cell receptor beta chain was carried out in a study of beta chain features in type 1 diabetes. Overall study: Patients were similar to healthy donors in age and gender (as well as in cell yields). All of the samples together had some 99 million sorted cells examined.

Every participating donor gave one draw, a heparinised blood sample averaging about 100 mL. This clone was counted only a few times. No antigen is known for it. Study-wide results and limits: Reduced insertions and increased deletions marked VDJ junctions in type 1 diabetes patients.

The germline gives CDR1 MDHEN, CDR2 SYDVKM. The CDR3 covers 14 residues. Trimming at V came to 6 bases and at J to 5 bases, leaving 9 bases not matched to a gene. Of the isolated RNA, all was reverse transcribed, and so the sequenced material was expressed TCRB transcripts. Data came from immunoSEQ multiplex PCR; TCRdb stores just in-frame clones and leaves some out. This sample has under 400,000 clones, with roughly 13% found just once. The sample taken for sequencing was naive CD4+ T cells from blood. This clonotype originated in a young man in good health. The chain joins TRBV28 to TRBJ1-1, with 7 bases that match TRBD1. In nucleotides, the CDR3 is TGTGCCAGCAGAAGACAGGGTTCGGGTACTGAAGCTTTCTTT. It is translated as CASRRQGSGTEAFF.